These 25 T cell receptor beta chains originate from one sample sequenced in a study of cytomegalovirus exposure and HLA in healthy donors. Generated by immunoSEQ multiplex PCR, the TCRdb table keeps only in-frame clones and is missing some. Here the sample spans about 250,000 clones, more than 75% being singletons. Sequenced input: PBMCs. The receptors derive from a man aged 18 to 30 in good health and CMV-seropositive.

The rearrangement links TRBV5-1 to TRBJ2-2, with 11 bases matching TRBD2. CDR3 length equals 14 residues. Germline CDR1 SGHRS, CDR2 YFSETQ. The V segment lost 6 bases and the J segment 4 bases; nucleotides outside the gene matches: 2. The CDR3, as DNA: TGCGCCAGCAAAACTAGCGGGAGCACCGGGGAGCTGTTTTTT. Amino acids: CASKTSGSTGELFF. The full variable domain, completed using reference TRBV5-1 and TRBJ2-2, is KAGVTQTPRYLIKTRGQQVTLSCSPISGHRSVSWYQQTPGQGLQFLFEYFSETQRNKGNFPGRFSGRQFSNSRSEMNVSTLELGDSALYLCASKTSGSTGELFFGEGSRLTVL.

The chain couples TRBV6-1 to TRBJ1-5, with D uncertain. V gave up 7 bases and J gave up 2 bases, with 15 bases separating them. The CDR3 runs 15 residues. Germline-derived CDR1 and CDR2 are MNHNS and SASEGT. The CDR3 is CASTTGDARNQPQHF. The DNA of the CDR3 is TGTGCCAGCACCACGGGAGACGCCCGCAATCAGCCCCAGCATTTT.

A single count supports this clone. J is TRBJ1-2 and V is TRBV6-4, with unresolved D. Germline V lookup: CDR1 MRHNA, CDR2 SNTAGT. The CDR3 consists of 13 residues. V lost 6 bases and J 4 bases, leaving 12 bases between the germline ends. The CDR3 here is CASRGGLAYGYTF. The CDR3 DNA reads as TGTGCCAGCAGAGGAGGTCTGGCCTATGGCTACACCTTC.

The rearrangement joins TRBV7-9 to TRBJ2-7; D is possibly TRBD1 or TRBD2 (5 bases each). The germline gives CDR1 SEHNR, CDR2 FQNEAQ (reference sequence). The V end was cut by 6 bases, the J end by 4 bases, with 16 bases between. The CDR3 consists of 14 residues. The CDR3 protein is CASRDRDGLYEQYF. The CDR3 DNA is TGTGCCAGCAGGGACCGGGACGGGCTATACGAGCAGTACTTC.

This clone came up a few times. The chain is built from TRBV9 and TRBJ2-7, with a tentative D call TRBD1 (7 bases). The CDR3 consists of 14 residues. The V and J ends lost 0 bases and 5 bases respectively, with 12 bases between them. Germline loops: CDR1 SGDLS, CDR2 YYNGEE. The CDR3 sequence is CASSVAEGANEQYF. The DNA for the CDR3 is TGTGCCAGCAGCGTAGCGGAGGGGGCCAACGAGCAGTACTTC.

The chain combines TRBV6-5 with TRBJ1-1, with TRBD1 identical over 9 bases. This CDR3 has 13 amino acids. V lost 5 bases and J lost 6; bases outside the gene matches: 4. Germline-derived CDR1 and CDR2 are MNHEY and SVGAGI. The CDR3 DNA follows: TGTGCCAGCAGTACCCGGGACAGGGCTGAAGCTTTCTTT. Translation: CASSTRDRAEAFF.

The V and J genes are TRBV19 and TRBJ2-2; TRBD2 matches 9 bases. V gave up 8 bases and J gave up 9 bases; unmatched junction bases: 4. Germline CDR1 is LNHDA and CDR2 is SQIVND (reference sequence). This CDR3 is built from 12 residues. The CDR3 DNA reads TGTGCCAGTTTAGCGGGAGACTGGGAGCTGTTTTTT. Residues: CASLAGDWELFF. The full variable domain, in which reference TRBV19 and TRBJ2-2 provide the parts outside the CDR3, is DGGITQSPKYLFRKEGQNVTLSCEQNLNHDAMYWYRQDPGQGLRLIYYSQIVNDFQKGDIAEGYSVSREKKESFPLTVTSAQKNPTAFYLCASLAGDWELFFGEGSRLTVL.

CDR3 in amino acids: CASSIRRVWDSDGYTF. The CDR3 DNA reads as TGTGCCAGTAGTATCCGTAGGGTCTGGGACAGTGATGGCTACACCTTC. This rearrangement joins TRBV19 to TRBJ1-2, with 7 bases fitting TRBD1. The CDR3 runs 16 residues. The junction had 13 bases not matched to a gene; V was cut back by 3 bases and J by 6 bases. Germline V gene data show CDR1 as LNHDA and CDR2 as SQIVND (reference sequence).

This clone was found a few times. V usage is TRBV19 and J usage is TRBJ2-6, with no clear D. Germline V lookup: CDR1 LNHDA, CDR2 SQIVND (reference sequence). CDR3 length equals 15 residues. V shed 5 bases and J shed 0 bases, with 8 bases lying between them. The CDR3 region has the DNA TGTGCCAGTAGTGTTCGATTCTCTGGGGCCAACGTCCTGACTTTC. Its translation is CASSVRFSGANVLTF.

V usage is TRBV2 and J usage is TRBJ2-5, with 11 bases aligning to TRBD2. The CDR3 is 16 amino acids. The ends lost 5 bases at V and 7 bases at J; junction bases unmatched: 12. Germline assignment: CDR1 SNHLY and CDR2 FYNNEI. CDR3 sequence reads: CASSPNLAGGPGTQYF. CDR3 nucleotide sequence: TGTGCCAGCAGTCCGAATTTAGCGGGAGGGCCTGGGACCCAGTACTTC.

The chain's CDR3 is CASQGYTEAFF. The CDR3 DNA follows: TGTGCCAGCCAGGGATATACTGAAGCTTTCTTT. The V call is TRBV25-1, the J call TRBJ1-1; D might be TRBD1 (5 bases). Germline lookup yields CDR1 MGHDK and CDR2 SYGVNS. V lost 8 bases, J lost 5 bases, and 9 bases lay in between. This CDR3 spans 11 amino acids.

With regard to this clone: The sample has other DNA sequences that encode this CDR3 too. The chain carries TRBV18 and TRBJ2-7; no reliable D call. The CDR3 totals 12 residues. Germline lookup yields CDR1 KGHSH and CDR2 LQKENI. V was trimmed by 2 bases and J by 2 bases, leaving 4 bases between them. CDR3 loop: CASSPNPYEQYF. In DNA form, the CDR3 reads TGTGCCAGCTCACCAAATCCCTACGAGCAGTACTTC.

V usage is TRBV4-3 and J usage is TRBJ2-7; D gene ambiguous. The CDR3 is 16 amino acids. Germline V gene data show CDR1 as LGHNA and CDR2 as YSLEER. Trimming pared 1 base from V and 2 bases from J, leaving 15 bases between. This CDR3 reads CASSQGGRDAAYEQYF. In DNA, the CDR3 is TGCGCCAGCAGCCAAGGGGGAAGGGATGCCGCCTACGAGCAGTACTTC.

The chain employs TRBV2 and TRBJ1-2, with D uncertain. The CDR3 totals 15 residues. Per the germline V gene, CDR1 is SNHLY and CDR2 is FYNNEI. V was trimmed by 6 bases and J by 0 bases, leaving 14 bases between them. The CDR3 reads CASSPTPETNYGYTF. CDR3 sequence (DNA): TGTGCCAGCAGCCCTACCCCGGAAACTAACTATGGCTACACCTTC.

This clone has a handful of counts. This sequence joins TRBV7-3 and TRBJ2-3, with TRBD2 matching 8 bases. From germline, CDR1 is SGHTA and CDR2 FQGTGA. The CDR3 contains 14 residues. Trimming cost V 0 bases and J 6 bases; bases outside gene matches: 2. The CDR3: CASSLTSGVDTQYF. CDR3 bases: TGTGCCAGCAGCTTAACTAGCGGGGTCGATACGCAGTATTTT. Based on the CDR3 plus reference TRBV7-3 and TRBJ2-3, the full variable domain is GAGVSQTPSNKVTEKGKYVELRCDPISGHTALYWYRQSLGQGPEFLIYFQGTGAADDSGLPNDRFFAVRPEGSVSTLKIQRTERGDSAVYLCASSLTSGVDTQYFGPGTRLTVL.

The V gene is TRBV30, the J gene TRBJ2-7, with TRBD2 as a possible D gene (6 bases). This CDR3 region has 13 residues. Trimming took 0 bases from V and 5 from J, leaving 11 bases between them. Germline CDR1 is GTSNPN and CDR2 is SVGIG (reference sequence). This CDR3 reads CAWSVGTGDEQYF. DNA of the CDR3: TGTGCCTGGAGTGTGGGGACGGGAGACGAGCAGTACTTC.

This chain joins TRBV6-1 and TRBJ2-1; 9 nucleotides line up with TRBD1. The CDR3 spans 15 residues. Germline assignment: CDR1 MNHNS and CDR2 SASEGT. Trimming cost V 6 bases and J 8 bases; bases outside gene matches: 11. CDR3: CASREPGQGGDEQFF. DNA of the CDR3: TGTGCCAGCAGAGAACCGGGACAGGGAGGCGATGAGCAGTTCTTC.

This clone was observed a few times. The chain couples TRBV5-1 to TRBJ2-7; 10 bases line up with TRBD2. V lost 4 bases, J lost 5 bases, and 18 bases stayed unmatched. The CDR3 has 18 amino acids. Looked up from germline, CDR1 is SGHRS and CDR2 is YFSETQ. The CDR3 spells CASSMSPSPSSGRDEQYF. As DNA, the CDR3 is TGCGCCAGCAGCATGTCACCCTCGCCGTCCAGCGGGAGGGACGAGCAGTACTTC.

This chain connects TRBV5-1 to TRBJ1-2; TRBD1 matches at 7 bases. V trimming: 4 bases; J trimming: 2 bases; junction bases outside the gene matches: 2. This CDR3 has 13 amino acids. Looked up from germline, CDR1 is SGHRS and CDR2 is YFSETQ. The CDR3 nucleotides are TGCGCCAGCAGCGCGGGACAGAACTATGGCTACACCTTC. Protein sequence: CASSAGQNYGYTF.

This clone was recorded only once. One end of the junction does not line up with germline, which may come from a read error. This sequence joins TRBV5-1 and TRBJ2-7, with a possible D match to TRBD2 (5 bases). The CDR3 spans 12 residues. Germline V lookup: CDR1 SGHRS, CDR2 YFSETQ. The CDR3 bases are TGCGCCAGCAGCTCTCCGGGGAGTGGGTATGTCTTC. Translated, it gives CASSSPGSGYVF.

Only a few counts were recorded for this clone. The CDR3 region has the DNA TGTGCCAGCAGTCCCCTCTGGAGGGGGCGGACCGGGGAGCTGTTTTTT. The encoded protein is CASSPLWRGRTGELFF. The chain has TRBV27 and TRBJ2-2; D perhaps matches TRBD1 (7 bases). This CDR3 spans 16 amino acids. Germline V gene sequence: CDR1 MNHEY, CDR2 SMNVEV (reference sequence). Trimming removed 5 bases from V and 5 bases from J, with 18 bases in between.

The rearrangement links TRBV19 to TRBJ1-2, with D perhaps TRBD1 (6 bases). The germline V and J ends were trimmed by 4 bases and 2 bases, with 14 bases remaining between them. The CDR3 covers 15 residues. The germline gives CDR1 LNHDA, CDR2 SQIVND (reference sequence). The CDR3 bases are TGTGCCAGTAGTACGGCTCGGACAGTAAACTATGGCTACACCTTC. Encoded protein: CASSTARTVNYGYTF. The entire variable domain, with the rest obtained from reference TRBV19 and TRBJ1-2, is as follows: DGGITQSPKYLFRKEGQNVTLSCEQNLNHDAMYWYRQDPGQGLRLIYYSQIVNDFQKGDIAEGYSVSREKKESFPLTVTSAQKNPTAFYLCASSTARTVNYGYTFGSGTRLTVV.

This chain links TRBV2 with TRBJ2-1; no reliable D call. The germline V gene encodes CDR1 SNHLY and CDR2 FYNNEI. The CDR3 consists of 14 residues. V was clipped by 3 bases and J by 10 bases, with 16 bases between them. The CDR3 DNA is TGTGCCAGCAGTGAGTGGAAACCAGGTTACGAGCAGTTCTTC. Its protein is CASSEWKPGYEQFF.

The chain joins TRBV7-2 to TRBJ1-5; D is possibly TRBD1 (5 bases). Trimming removed 5 bases at V and 3 bases at J, with 11 bases between. Germline V gene data show CDR1 as SGHTA and CDR2 as FQGNSA. The CDR3 extends over 14 amino acids. CDR3 residues: CASSTTVTNQPQHF. The DNA for the CDR3 is TGTGCCAGCAGCACGACAGTGACCAATCAGCCCCAGCATTTT.

V is TRBV6-5 and J is TRBJ2-7, with 8 bases lining up with TRBD1. The CDR3 contains 15 residues. The ends lost 5 bases at V and 3 bases at J; junction bases unmatched: 9. CDR1 MNHEY and CDR2 SVGAGI come from the germline V gene. The CDR3 sequence: CASSPAGTGYYEQYF. CDR3 DNA sequence: TGTGCCAGCAGTCCGGCCGGGACAGGATACTACGAGCAGTACTTC.